The TCR beta chain under discussion was sequenced for a study of cytomegalovirus exposure and HLA in healthy donors. Overall study: In a later analysis, the 100 to 150 validation repertoires were reported to have used the same platform as the roughly 600 first-cohort repertoires.

As concerns this clone: Its antigen is currently unknown.

Per the germline V gene, CDR1 is LNHDA and CDR2 is SQIVND (reference sequence). V gave up 4 bases and J gave up 2 bases; unmatched junction bases: 5. This CDR3 is 14 amino acids long. General study results and limits: Three of the chains that were CMV-associated were confirmed in vitro to be specific for CMV antigens.

TCRdb's table, derived via immunoSEQ multiplex PCR, lists solely in-frame clones and lacks some. The table records about 110,000 clones, under 85% of them present only once. The validation cohort, a group of 120 subjects, included the donors and was separate from the approximately 670-subject first cohort. The sequenced sample was PBMCs. This clonotype was sampled from a woman aged 18-35 years in good health and CMV-seronegative. The chain is built from TRBV19 and TRBJ2-7, with 7 bases lining up with TRBD1. The CDR3 sequence: CASSTTGKAYEQYF. The CDR3 coding sequence is TGTGCCAGTAGTACGACAGGGAAAGCCTACGAGCAGTACTTC.